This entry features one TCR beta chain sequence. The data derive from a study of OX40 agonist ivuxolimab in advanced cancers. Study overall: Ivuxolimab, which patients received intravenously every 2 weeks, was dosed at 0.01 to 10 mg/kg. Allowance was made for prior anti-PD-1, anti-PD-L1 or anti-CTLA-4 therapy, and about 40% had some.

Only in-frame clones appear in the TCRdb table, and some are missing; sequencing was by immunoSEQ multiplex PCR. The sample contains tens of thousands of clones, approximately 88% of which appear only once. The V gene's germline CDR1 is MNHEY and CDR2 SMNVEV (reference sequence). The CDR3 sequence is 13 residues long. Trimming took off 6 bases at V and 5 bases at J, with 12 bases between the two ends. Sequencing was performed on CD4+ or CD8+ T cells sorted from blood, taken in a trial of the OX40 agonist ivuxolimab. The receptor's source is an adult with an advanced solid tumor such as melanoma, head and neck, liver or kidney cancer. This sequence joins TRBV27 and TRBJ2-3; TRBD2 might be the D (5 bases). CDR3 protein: CASSPDYLDTQYF. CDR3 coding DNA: TGTGCCAGCAGCCCCGACTACCTAGATACGCAGTATTTT.